This TCR beta chain comes out of a study of blood T cell repertoires in COVID-19. Study in general: The United States, Italy and Spain supplied acute and convalescent COVID-19 samples. T cells, B-cell-depleted T cells, or PBMCs supplied cDNA or gDNA.

Germline-derived CDR1 and CDR2 are MNHEY and SMNVEV (reference sequence). This CDR3 is built from 13 residues. Trimming pared 10 bases from V and 4 bases from J, leaving 13 bases between. Original data processing: Estimation of nucleated cell counts was performed using reference gene primer amplification. TCRdb keeps only in-frame clones here, not all; method: immunoSEQ multiplex PCR. The V and J calls and clone size are taken from that table; D and trimming were inferred from the DNA. The table records about 98,000 clones, more than 75% of them present only once. The TCR was taken from a man in his forties or fifties with acute or convalescent COVID-19. The sequencing sample was made of peripheral blood. This chain joins TRBV27 and TRBJ2-2, with D unresolved. CDR3 bases: TGTGCCACCAGCAGGCCCTTCACCGGGGAGCTGTTTTTT. It yields the protein CATSRPFTGELFF.